The rows below give T cell receptor beta chains drawn from one sample of a study of B cell selection in AIRE deficiency. Profiling relied on immunoSEQ multiplex PCR, and the TCRdb table lists in-frame clones only, not all of them. Found here are roughly 25,000 clones, around 97% of them singletons; the top ten hold roughly 0.22%. The sample comprised conventional CD4+ T cells sorted from PBMCs. All receptors derive from a human donor with AIRE deficiency. CDR3s leave out the opening cysteine and the closing phenylalanine or tryptophan.

v_call cdr3_aa
TRBV5-1 ASSRTGAVGEKLF
TRBV4-3 ASSQVGQQFTEAF
TRBV7-2 ASSPNPGRGANTGELF
TRBV27 ASSSGTGNQPQH
TRBV5-4 ASSLPGQGITDTQY
TRBV5-1 ASSLADRGGETQY
TRBV11-3 ASSPGQGADHTGELF
TRBV2 ASTGQPSIAKNIQY
TRBV7-9 ASSLGDEQY
TRBV5-7 ASRALVSPETQY
TRBV14 ASTHPTPQQTGDYYGYT
TRBV6-1 ASMTGPSTDTQY
TRBV7-9 ASSFRTSGSPDTQY
TRBV7-2 ASSLSGGLSDTEAF
TRBV7-8 ASSLEPGRAGNTIY
TRBV10-3 AISRTSNQPQH
TRBV7-2 ASSLTASSYEQY
TRBV7-3 ASSARNSYEQY
TRBV5-5 ASSFIRDTTYEQY
TRBV5-6 ASSFDRNSYEQY
TRBV7-9 ASSLGSPRETQY
TRBV6-6 ASSPLGRDYGYT
TRBV19 ASSATGPKNTEAF
TRBV27 ASSLSDGRKTQY
TRBV14 ASSQGLAGAYEQY
TRBV7-9 ASSLTGGQGPNEQY
TRBV28 ASSFPPTGRHTEAF
TRBV7-3 ASSRTGTANEKLF
TRBV19 ASSKTSLAGELF
TRBV5-1 ASSLEGAAVREQY
TRBV19 ASSVTGGSPLH
TRBV6-5 ASSLGTGELF
TRBV5-1 ASSRIAGNTDTQY
TRBV7-2 ASSGRGGEVNQPQH
TRBV7-9 ASSPLGLAGGNEQF
TRBV7-9 ASSPSSYEQY